What follows are 29 T cell receptor beta chains derived from one specimen sequenced in a study of T cell changes during pregnancy in multiple sclerosis. Here immunoSEQ multiplex PCR was the method, and the copy in TCRdb shows in-frame clones only, minus some. The sample holds about 40,000 clones, nearly 90% seen once. The sequences come from CD4+ T cells from peripheral blood mononuclear cells, collected in the first trimester of pregnancy. These receptors came from a female donor with multiple sclerosis, enrolled in a pregnancy study.

The rearrangement joins TRBV28 to TRBJ1-2; D is undetermined. Germline assignment: CDR1 MDHEN and CDR2 SYDVKM. V was pared by 6 bases and J by 3 bases, with 5 bases between. This CDR3 contains 11 residues. The CDR3 loop reads CASSLHYGYTF. CDR3 DNA sequence: TGTGCCAGCAGCCTCCACTATGGCTACACCTTC.

In this sample, this clone turned up once. The gene calls are TRBV27 and TRBJ2-6; 9 bases are shared with TRBD1. With V trimmed by 5 bases and J by 2 bases, 16 bases remained unmatched. The CDR3 length is 20 residues. Looked up from germline, CDR1 is MNHEY and CDR2 is SMNVEV (reference sequence). The CDR3 coding sequence is TGTGCCAGCAGTAAACTAACAGGGGGCGCAGGCTCAGCTGGGGCCAACGTCCTGACTTTC. This codes for CASSKLTGGAGSAGANVLTF.

The chain is built from TRBV30 and TRBJ1-3, with D possibly TRBD1 on 5 matching bases. The CDR3 is 12 residues long. From germline, CDR1 is GTSNPN and CDR2 SVGIG (reference sequence). Trimming removed 4 bases at V and 8 bases at J, with 12 bases between. For the CDR3, the DNA is TGTGCCTGGAAGCAGGGTAGGGACACCATATATTTT. Protein product: CAWKQGRDTIYF.

This chain connects TRBV7-2 to TRBJ2-7; D is possibly TRBD2 (5 bases). V was cut by 1 base and J by 3 bases, with 10 bases left in between. Germline CDR1 SGHTA, CDR2 FQGNSA. This CDR3 comprises 14 residues. The CDR3 protein is CASSLGTYNYEQYF. CDR3 bases: TGTGCCAGCAGCTTAGGGACTTACAACTACGAGCAGTACTTC. The full variable domain, in which reference TRBV7-2 and TRBJ2-7 provide the parts outside the CDR3, is GAGVSQSPSNKVTEKGKDVELRCDPISGHTALYWYRQSLGQGLEFLIYFQGNSAPDKSGLPSDRFSAERTGGSVSTLTIQRTQQEDSAVYLCASSLGTYNYEQYFGPGTRLTVT.

The chain is built from TRBV9 and TRBJ2-7, with D possibly matching TRBD2 (5 bases). V gave up 0 bases and J gave up 2 bases, with 12 bases separating them. The CDR3 loop spans 15 amino acids. CDR1 is SGDLS and CDR2 is YYNGEE in the germline V gene. The CDR3 reads CASSVALGGPYEQYF. CDR3 DNA sequence: TGTGCCAGCAGCGTAGCTCTCGGAGGACCCTACGAGCAGTACTTC.

The V call is TRBV2, the J call TRBJ1-2; D might be TRBD1 (6 bases). Deletions cut 6 bases from V and 3 bases from J, with 14 bases between. CDR3 length: 14 residues. The V gene's germline CDR1 is SNHLY and CDR2 FYNNEI. Here the CDR3 reads CASSRDKEYYGYTF. The CDR3 DNA sequence: TGTGCCAGCAGCCGGGACAAGGAATACTATGGCTACACCTTC. Full variable domain (remainder filled in from reference TRBV2 and TRBJ1-2): EPEVTQTPSHQVTQMGQEVILRCVPISNHLYFYWYRQILGQKVEFLVSFYNNEISEKSEIFDDQFSVERPDGSNFTLKIRSTKLEDSAMYFCASSRDKEYYGYTFGSGTRLTVV.

The chain is built from TRBV13 and TRBJ1-4; D might be TRBD1 (6 bases). V was cut by 1 base and J by 7 bases, with 16 bases left in between. Germline V gives CDR1 PRHDT, CDR2 FYEKMQ (reference sequence). This CDR3 is built from 16 residues. The DNA of the CDR3 is TGTGCCAGCAGCTTAGCCTCCGGGGGGGGCAGTGAAAAACTGTTTTTT. Encoded protein: CASSLASGGGSEKLFF. Variable domain in full (rest from reference TRBV13 and TRBJ1-4): AAGVIQSPRHLIKEKRETATLKCYPIPRHDTVYWYQQGPGQDPQFLISFYEKMQSDKGSIPDRFSAQQFSDYHSELNMSSLELGDSALYFCASSLASGGGSEKLFFGSGTQLSVL.

The chain has TRBV9 and TRBJ2-7, with 7 positions matching TRBD2. Germline loops: CDR1 SGDLS, CDR2 YYNGEE. CDR3 size: 14 residues. The V and J ends lost 0 bases and 2 bases, in that order; junction bases with no gene match: 2. In DNA form, the CDR3 reads TGTGCCAGCAGCGTAGGCCTAGCGGCCTACGAGCAGTACTTC. Protein sequence: CASSVGLAAYEQYF.

Written as DNA, the CDR3 is TGTGCCAGTAGGGGGACAGGGGGCCCGAGAACCGGGGAGCTGTTTTTT. Translating gives CASRGTGGPRTGELFF. The chain carries TRBV19 and TRBJ2-2, with 12 bases that match TRBD1. With V trimmed by 6 bases and J by 5 bases, 7 bases remained unmatched. In germline, CDR1 is LNHDA, CDR2 SQIVND (reference sequence). There are 16 residues in the CDR3.

The chain has TRBV2 and TRBJ2-4; D perhaps matches TRBD1 (6 bases). Germline V lookup: CDR1 SNHLY, CDR2 FYNNEI. The CDR3 totals 16 residues. V gave up 2 bases and J gave up 1 base, with 12 bases separating them. CDR3 in amino acids: CASSEWGQGAKNIQYF. The DNA for the CDR3 is TGTGCCAGCAGTGAATGGGGTCAGGGGGCCAAAAACATTCAGTACTTC.

CDR3 DNA: TGTGCCAGCAGCCCTCGCGACGGGACCTATAATTCACCCCTCCACTTT. Translating gives CASSPRDGTYNSPLHF. The gene calls are TRBV11-1 and TRBJ1-6; D not certain. V was clipped by 5 bases and J by 2 bases, with 13 bases between them. The CDR3 covers 16 residues. The germline CDR1 and CDR2 sequences are SGHAT and FQDESV (reference sequence).

This chain joins TRBV5-6 and TRBJ2-7, with 8 positions matching TRBD1. Germline V gene sequence: CDR1 SGHDT, CDR2 YYEEEE. CDR3 length equals 15 residues. The ends lost 0 bases at V and 3 bases at J; junction bases unmatched: 5. CDR3 nucleotide sequence: TGTGCCAGCAGCTTGGGGACAGGGTACCTCTACGAGCAGTACTTC. This encodes CASSLGTGYLYEQYF.

The V and J genes are TRBV6-5 and TRBJ2-5, with TRBD2 matching 8 bases. The trim removed 6 bases at V and 5 bases at J, leaving 11 bases unmatched. The CDR3 consists of 15 residues. Germline V gives CDR1 MNHEY, CDR2 SVGAGI. The CDR3 region is CASRGLGAGLETQYF. CDR3 DNA: TGTGCCAGCAGGGGACTAGGTGCGGGCCTGGAGACCCAGTACTTC.

This chain links TRBV7-9 with TRBJ2-7; 8 nucleotides match TRBD1. V was pared by 0 bases and J by 1 base, with 2 bases of the junction left unmatched. The germline V gene has CDR1 SEHNR and CDR2 FQNEAQ (reference sequence). The CDR3 has 15 residues. CDR3 region: CASSLAGQGSYEQYF. CDR3 bases: TGTGCCAGCAGCTTAGCTGGACAGGGATCCTACGAGCAGTACTTC.

The chain employs TRBV15 and TRBJ2-5; D gene ambiguous. Trimming cost V 1 base and J 0 bases, with 6 bases left between them. This CDR3 has 14 residues. Per germline, CDR1 LNHNV and CDR2 YYDKDF (reference sequence). The CDR3 coding sequence is TGTGCCACCAGCAGAGGCAGATACCAAGAGACCCAGTACTTC. Protein sequence: CATSRGRYQETQYF. The entire variable domain, with the rest obtained from reference TRBV15 and TRBJ2-5, is as follows: DAMVIQNPRYQVTQFGKPVTLSCSQTLNHNVMYWYQQKSSQAPKLLFHYYDKDFNNEADTPDNFQSRRPNTSFCFLDIRSPGLGDTAMYLCATSRGRYQETQYFGPGTRLLVL.

In its sample, this clone was seen once. The chain couples TRBV30 to TRBJ1-2; possible D gene TRBD1, 5 bases. The ends were cut back, 3 bases at V and 6 bases at J, with 23 bases in the middle. In germline, CDR1 is GTSNPN, CDR2 SVGIG (reference sequence). The CDR3 length is 16 residues. The CDR3 spells CAWRAGRTLSSDGYTF. CDR3 sequence (DNA): TGTGCCTGGAGGGCGGGACGGACCTTGTCTTCCGATGGCTACACCTTC.

This clone was seen only once. This chain links TRBV7-2 with TRBJ2-3; D unresolved. CDR1 is SGHTA and CDR2 is FQGNSA in the germline V gene. V lost 5 bases and J lost 0, with 9 bases in between. This CDR3 contains 14 residues. The CDR3 protein is CASSPLSSTDTQYF. The CDR3, as DNA: TGTGCCAGCAGCCCACTGTCTAGCACAGATACGCAGTATTTT.

The rearrangement joins TRBV14 to TRBJ2-1; TRBD2 might be the D (6 bases). Germline V gene data show CDR1 as SGHDN and CDR2 as FVKESK. Trimming left V 3 bases short and J 4 bases short, with 10 bases between. The CDR3 is 14 residues long. The CDR3 bases are TGTGCCAGCAGCCAGAGCGGGTTTTACAATGAGCAGTTCTTC. Protein sequence: CASSQSGFYNEQFF.

V is TRBV28 and J is TRBJ2-3; 9 bases are a match to TRBD2. CDR1 MDHEN and CDR2 SYDVKM come from the germline V gene. This CDR3 is built from 11 residues. The CDR3 here is CRAGGPHTQYF. DNA for the CDR3: TGTAGGGCGGGGGGGCCTCATACGCAGTATTTT. Drawing the rest from reference TRBV28 and TRBJ2-3, the complete variable domain is DVKVTQSSRYLVKRTGEKVFLECVQDMDHENMFWYRQDPGLGLRLIYFSYDVKMKEKGDIPEGYSVSREKKERFSLILESASTNQTSMYLCRAGGPHTQYFGPGTRLTVL.

The rearrangement uses TRBV2 and TRBJ2-1; 7 bases fit TRBD2. The CDR3 is made up of 15 amino acids. Per the germline V gene, CDR1 is SNHLY and CDR2 is FYNNEI. V lost 3 bases and J lost 4; bases outside the gene matches: 6. The CDR3 protein is CASSEGGSTYNEQFF. The CDR3 coding sequence is TGTGCCAGCAGTGAGGGCGGGAGTACGTACAATGAGCAGTTCTTC.

V and J are TRBV7-9 and TRBJ2-1; TRBD2 is a possible D gene (5 bases). The CDR3 length is 15 residues. V lost 2 bases, J lost 8 bases, and 16 bases lay in between. The V gene's germline CDR1 is SEHNR and CDR2 FQNEAQ (reference sequence). The CDR3 DNA reads TGTGCCAGCAGCTTAAGTCCCCTGGGGAGTTATGAGCAGTTCTTC. It translates to CASSLSPLGSYEQFF.

The rearrangement links TRBV10-1 to TRBJ2-1; TRBD2 is a possible D gene (5 bases). Germline values: CDR1 WNHNN, CDR2 SYGVQD (reference sequence). This CDR3 comprises 14 residues. Trimming removed 3 bases at V and 4 bases at J, with 10 bases between. The DNA of the CDR3 is TGCGCCAGCAGTGAAGCTAGCCCGTACAATGAGCAGTTCTTC. Its protein is CASSEASPYNEQFF.

The chain links TRBV6-1 to TRBJ1-2; TRBD1 matches 11 bases. CDR1 is MNHNS and CDR2 is SASEGT in the germline V gene. Trimming cost V 6 bases and J 8 bases; bases outside gene matches: 5. The length of the CDR3 is 13 residues. The CDR3 loop reads CASREGQGEGYTF. DNA of the CDR3: TGTGCCAGCAGGGAGGGACAGGGGGAAGGCTACACCTTC.

The chain employs TRBV9 and TRBJ1-1, with D perhaps TRBD1 (5 bases). V lost 0 bases and J lost 0, with 15 bases in between. This CDR3 contains 17 residues. Germline V gene lookup returns CDR1 SGDLS and CDR2 YYNGEE. CDR3 in DNA: TGTGCCAGCAGCGTAGGGAGGGGACGTTTAATGAACACTGAAGCTTTCTTT. Protein: CASSVGRGRLMNTEAFF.

This clone has only one observation. The chain is built from TRBV7-2 and TRBJ1-3; maybe TRBD1 (5 bases). CDR1 is SGHTA and CDR2 is FQGNSA in the germline V gene. This CDR3 is 13 amino acids long. Trimming removed 3 bases from V and 6 bases from J, with 9 bases in between. The CDR3 DNA sequence: TGTGCCAGCAGCTTGGGCAGGGTAAACACCATATATTTT. Translation gives CASSLGRVNTIYF.

The chain joins TRBV4-3 to TRBJ1-2, with D uncertain. The germline gives CDR1 LGHNA, CDR2 YSLEER. Trimming pared 4 bases from V and 2 bases from J, leaving 14 bases between. This CDR3 contains 15 residues. The CDR3 nucleotides read TGCGCCAGCAGCCGGCAGGAATCGGGGAACTATGGCTACACCTTC. It translates to CASSRQESGNYGYTF.

This clone was counted a single time. V usage is TRBV19 and J usage is TRBJ1-1; TRBD1 matches 7 bases. CDR1 LNHDA and CDR2 SQIVND come from the germline V gene (reference sequence). V was clipped by 2 bases and J by 1 base; unmatched bases: 1. This CDR3 region has 14 residues. CDR3 nucleotides: TGTGCCAGTAGTATAAACAGGGGGAACACTGAAGCTTTCTTT. It translates to CASSINRGNTEAFF.

The rearrangement uses TRBV9 and TRBJ1-1; 7 bases match TRBD1. Germline V lookup: CDR1 SGDLS, CDR2 YYNGEE. J lost 0 bases, V lost 3 bases, and 2 bases had no gene match. This CDR3 contains 14 residues. CDR3 protein: CASSGGQVNTEAFF. In DNA, the CDR3 is TGTGCCAGCAGCGGAGGACAGGTGAACACTGAAGCTTTCTTT. Full variable domain (remainder filled in from reference TRBV9 and TRBJ1-1): DSGVTQTPKHLITATGQRVTLRCSPRSGDLSVYWYQQSLDQGLQFLIQYYNGEERAKGNILERFSAQQFPDLHSELNLSSLELGDSALYFCASSGGQVNTEAFFGQGTRLTVV.

The V gene is TRBV29-1, the J gene TRBJ1-6; perhaps TRBD1 as D (6 bases). CDR1 and CDR2 from the germline V gene are SQVTM and ANQGSEA. V gave up 4 bases and J gave up 10 bases, with 14 bases separating them. There are 13 residues in the CDR3. The CDR3 sequence: CSVGAGEGSPLHF. CDR3 bases: TGCAGCGTTGGGGCAGGGGAGGGCTCACCCCTCCACTTT.